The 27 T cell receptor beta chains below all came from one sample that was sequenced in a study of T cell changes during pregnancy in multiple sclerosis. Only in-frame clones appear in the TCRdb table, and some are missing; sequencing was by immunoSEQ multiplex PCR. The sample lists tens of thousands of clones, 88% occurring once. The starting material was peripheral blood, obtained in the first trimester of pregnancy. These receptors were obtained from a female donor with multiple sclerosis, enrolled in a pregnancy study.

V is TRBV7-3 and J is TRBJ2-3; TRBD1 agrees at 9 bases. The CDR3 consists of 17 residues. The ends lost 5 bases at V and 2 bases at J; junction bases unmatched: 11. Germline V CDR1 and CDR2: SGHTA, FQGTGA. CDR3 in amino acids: CASSLKGDREITDTQYF. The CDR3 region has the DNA TGTGCCAGCAGCCTGAAGGGGGACAGGGAAATCACAGATACGCAGTATTTT.

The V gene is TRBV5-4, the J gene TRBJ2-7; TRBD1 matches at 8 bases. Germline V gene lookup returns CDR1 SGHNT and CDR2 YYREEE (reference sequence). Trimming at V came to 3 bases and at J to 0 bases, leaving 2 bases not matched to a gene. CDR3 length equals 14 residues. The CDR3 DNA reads TGTGCCAGCAGCTGGGACAGGAGCTCCTACGAGCAGTACTTC. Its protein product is CASSWDRSSYEQYF.

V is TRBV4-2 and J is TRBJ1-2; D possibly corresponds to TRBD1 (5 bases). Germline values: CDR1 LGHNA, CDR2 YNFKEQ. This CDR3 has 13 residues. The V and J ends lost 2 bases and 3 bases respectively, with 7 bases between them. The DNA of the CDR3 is TGTGCCAGCAGCCAACGGGACTACTATGGCTACACCTTC. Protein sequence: CASSQRDYYGYTF.

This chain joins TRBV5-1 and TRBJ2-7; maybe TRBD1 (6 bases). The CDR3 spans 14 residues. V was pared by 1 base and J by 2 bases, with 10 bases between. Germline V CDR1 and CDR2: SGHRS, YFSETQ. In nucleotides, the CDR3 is TGCGCCAGCAGCTTGTACACAGGGCCCTACGAGCAGTACTTC. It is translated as CASSLYTGPYEQYF.

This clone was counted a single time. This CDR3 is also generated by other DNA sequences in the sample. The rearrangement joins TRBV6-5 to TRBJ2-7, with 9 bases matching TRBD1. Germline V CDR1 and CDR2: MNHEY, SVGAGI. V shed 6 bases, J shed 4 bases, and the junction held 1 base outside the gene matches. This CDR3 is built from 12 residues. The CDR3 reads CASRTGGYEQYF. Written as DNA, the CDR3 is TGTGCCAGCAGGACAGGGGGTTACGAGCAGTACTTC.

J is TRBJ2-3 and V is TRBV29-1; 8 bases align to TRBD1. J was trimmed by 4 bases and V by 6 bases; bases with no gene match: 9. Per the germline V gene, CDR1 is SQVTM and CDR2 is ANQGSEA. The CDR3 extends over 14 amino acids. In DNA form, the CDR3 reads TGCAGCGTCGCAGCGTCAGGGGGCCCAGATACGCAGTATTTT. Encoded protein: CSVAASGGPDTQYF.

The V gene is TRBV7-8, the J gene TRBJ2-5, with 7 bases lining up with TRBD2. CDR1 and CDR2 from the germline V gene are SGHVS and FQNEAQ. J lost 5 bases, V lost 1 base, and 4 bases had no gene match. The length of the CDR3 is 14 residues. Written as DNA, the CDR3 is TGTGCCAGCAGCTTAGGCGGGAGTGGCGAGACCCAGTACTTC. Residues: CASSLGGSGETQYF. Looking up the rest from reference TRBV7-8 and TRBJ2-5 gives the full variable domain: GAGVSQSPRYKVAKRGQDVALRCDPISGHVSLFWYQQALGQGPEFLTYFQNEAQLDKSGLPSDRFFAERPEGSVSTLKIQRTQQEDSAVYLCASSLGGSGETQYFGPGTRLLVL.

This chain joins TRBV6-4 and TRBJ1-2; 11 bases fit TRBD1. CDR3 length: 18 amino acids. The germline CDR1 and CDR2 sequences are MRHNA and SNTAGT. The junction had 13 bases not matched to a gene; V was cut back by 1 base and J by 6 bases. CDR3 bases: TGTGCCAGCAGTGACTTTAGCGGGACAGGGGGGGTCATTCATGGCTACACCTTC. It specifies CASSDFSGTGGVIHGYTF.

The CDR3 is CASSSGLADYNEQFF. The CDR3, as DNA: TGTGCCAGCAGCTCAGGACTAGCGGACTACAATGAGCAGTTCTTC. This chain joins TRBV11-2 and TRBJ2-1; 10 bases agree with TRBD2. J gave up 3 bases and V 4 bases, and 3 bases lay outside the gene matches. Germline CDR1 reads SGHAT; CDR2 reads FQNNGV. CDR3 length equals 15 residues.

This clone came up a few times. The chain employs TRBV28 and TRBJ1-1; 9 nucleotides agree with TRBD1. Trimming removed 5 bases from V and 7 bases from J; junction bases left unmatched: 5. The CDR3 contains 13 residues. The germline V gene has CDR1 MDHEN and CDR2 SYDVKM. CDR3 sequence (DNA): TGTGCCAGCAGTCGACAGGACAGGGGTGAAGCTTTCTTT. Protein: CASSRQDRGEAFF.

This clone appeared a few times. Here the CDR3 reads CASSSEVGGTEAFF. The DNA of the CDR3 is TGTGCCAGCAGTTCCGAGGTGGGGGGCACTGAAGCTTTCTTT. The V call is TRBV28, the J call TRBJ1-1; maybe TRBD1 (5 bases). From germline, CDR1 is MDHEN and CDR2 SYDVKM. This CDR3 contains 14 residues. Trimming cost V 4 bases and J 4 bases, with 13 bases left between them.

The DNA for the CDR3 is TGTGCCAGCAGCGAGACCGGAGAACCCTACAATGAGCAGTTCTTC. Translating gives CASSETGEPYNEQFF. This chain connects TRBV11-3 to TRBJ2-1, with D unclear. This CDR3 contains 15 residues. The germline V gene has CDR1 SGHNT and CDR2 YENEEA. V lost 5 bases and J 2 bases, leaving 13 bases between the germline ends.

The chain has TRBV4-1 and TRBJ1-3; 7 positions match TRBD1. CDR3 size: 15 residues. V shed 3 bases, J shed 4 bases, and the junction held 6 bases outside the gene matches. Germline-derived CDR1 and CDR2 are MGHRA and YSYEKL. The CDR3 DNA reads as TGCGCCAGCAGCCACGCCTGGGACAGAGGAAACACCATATATTTT. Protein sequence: CASSHAWDRGNTIYF.

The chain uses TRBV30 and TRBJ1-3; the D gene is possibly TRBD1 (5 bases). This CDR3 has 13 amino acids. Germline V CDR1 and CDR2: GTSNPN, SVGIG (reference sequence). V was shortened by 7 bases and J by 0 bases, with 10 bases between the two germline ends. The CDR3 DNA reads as TGTGCCTCGCTCAGGGTCTCTGGAAACACCATATATTTT. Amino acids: CASLRVSGNTIYF.

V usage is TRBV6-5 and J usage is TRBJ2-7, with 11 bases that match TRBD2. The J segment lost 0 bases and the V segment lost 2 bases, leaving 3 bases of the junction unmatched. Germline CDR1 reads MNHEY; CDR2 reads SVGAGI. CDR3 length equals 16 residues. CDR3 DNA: TGTGCCAGCAGTTACGGGACTAGCGGACCCTCCTACGAGCAGTACTTC. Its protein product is CASSYGTSGPSYEQYF.

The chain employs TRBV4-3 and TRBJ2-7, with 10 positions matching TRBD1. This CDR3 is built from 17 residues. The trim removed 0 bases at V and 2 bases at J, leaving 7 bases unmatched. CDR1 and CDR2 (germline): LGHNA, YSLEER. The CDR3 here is CASSQELAGTGAYEQYF. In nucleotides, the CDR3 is TGCGCCAGCAGCCAAGAACTGGCCGGGACAGGGGCCTACGAGCAGTACTTC.

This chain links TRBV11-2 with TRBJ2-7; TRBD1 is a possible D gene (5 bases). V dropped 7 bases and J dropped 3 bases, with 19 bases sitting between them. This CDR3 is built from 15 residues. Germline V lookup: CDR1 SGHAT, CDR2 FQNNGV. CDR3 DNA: TGTGCCAGCATCGGAGACAGCAACCCAAGCTACGAGCAGTACTTC. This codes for CASIGDSNPSYEQYF.

CDR3 loop: CASSRTLGGGATQYF. The CDR3 nucleotides are TGTGCCAGCAGCCGAACGTTGGGTGGGGGGGCGACCCAGTACTTC. V gene TRBV2 combines with J gene TRBJ2-5; perhaps TRBD2 as D (7 bases). Germline CDR1 is SNHLY and CDR2 is FYNNEI. The CDR3 is 15 amino acids. Between the trimmed V and J ends, which lost 6 bases and 7 bases, there was a span of 21 bases.

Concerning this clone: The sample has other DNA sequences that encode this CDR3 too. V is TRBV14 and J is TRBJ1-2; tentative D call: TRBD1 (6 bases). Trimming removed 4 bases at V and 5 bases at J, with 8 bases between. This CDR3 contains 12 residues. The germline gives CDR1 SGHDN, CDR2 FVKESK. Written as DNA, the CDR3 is TGTGCCAGCAGCCGAGGGGGTTATGGCTACACCTTC. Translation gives CASSRGGYGYTF.

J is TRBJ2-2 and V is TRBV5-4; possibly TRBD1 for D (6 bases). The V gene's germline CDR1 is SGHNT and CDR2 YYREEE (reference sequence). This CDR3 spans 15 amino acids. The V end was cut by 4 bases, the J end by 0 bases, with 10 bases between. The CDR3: CASSRTGSNTGELFF. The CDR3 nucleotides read TGTGCCAGCAGCCGTACAGGGTCGAACACCGGGGAGCTGTTTTTT. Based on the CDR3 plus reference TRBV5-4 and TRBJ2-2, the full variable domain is ETGVTQSPTHLIKTRGQQVTLRCSSQSGHNTVSWYQQALGQGPQFIFQYYREEENGRGNFPPRFSGLQFPNYSSELNVNALELDDSALYLCASSRTGSNTGELFFGEGSRLTVL.

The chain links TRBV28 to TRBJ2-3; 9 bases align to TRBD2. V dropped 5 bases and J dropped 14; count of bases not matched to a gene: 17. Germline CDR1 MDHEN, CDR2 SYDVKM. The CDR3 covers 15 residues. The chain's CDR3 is CASSPNTLAGLCLYF. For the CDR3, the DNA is TGTGCCAGCAGTCCAAACACACTAGCGGGCCTGTGTTTGTATTTT.

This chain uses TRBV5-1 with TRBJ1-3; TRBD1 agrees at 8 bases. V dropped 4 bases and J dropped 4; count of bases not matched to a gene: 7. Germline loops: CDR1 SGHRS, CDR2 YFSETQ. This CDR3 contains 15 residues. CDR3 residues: CASSPRTGTGNTIYF. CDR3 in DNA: TGCGCCAGCAGCCCAAGGACAGGGACAGGAAACACCATATATTTT.

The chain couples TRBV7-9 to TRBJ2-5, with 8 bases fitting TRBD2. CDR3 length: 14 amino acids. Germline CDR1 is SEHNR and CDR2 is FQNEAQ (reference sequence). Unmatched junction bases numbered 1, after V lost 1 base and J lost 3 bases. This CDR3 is CASSLGTSKETQYF. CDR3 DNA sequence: TGTGCCAGCAGCTTAGGGACTAGCAAAGAGACCCAGTACTTC.

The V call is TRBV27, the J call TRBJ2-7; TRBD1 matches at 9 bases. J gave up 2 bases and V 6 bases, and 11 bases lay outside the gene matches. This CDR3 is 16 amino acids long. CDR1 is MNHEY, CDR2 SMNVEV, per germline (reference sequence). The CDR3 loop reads CASSPPAGQGAYEQYF. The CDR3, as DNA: TGTGCCAGCAGCCCCCCCGCGGGACAGGGCGCCTACGAGCAGTACTTC.

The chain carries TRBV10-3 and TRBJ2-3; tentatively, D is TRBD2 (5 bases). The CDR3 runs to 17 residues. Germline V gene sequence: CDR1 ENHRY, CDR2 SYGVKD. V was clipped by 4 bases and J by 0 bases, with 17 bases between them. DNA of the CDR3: TGTGCCATCAGTGGGAACCCTAGCTCGCCTAGCACAGATACGCAGTATTTT. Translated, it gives CAISGNPSSPSTDTQYF.

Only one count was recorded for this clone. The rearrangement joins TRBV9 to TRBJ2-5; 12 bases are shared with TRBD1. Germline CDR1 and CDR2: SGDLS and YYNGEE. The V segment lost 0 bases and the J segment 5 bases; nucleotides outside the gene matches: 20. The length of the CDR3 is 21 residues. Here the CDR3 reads CASSVVFPRSGQGAFRETQYF. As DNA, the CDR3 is TGTGCCAGCAGCGTAGTTTTTCCCCGTTCGGGACAGGGGGCCTTCCGGGAGACCCAGTACTTC.

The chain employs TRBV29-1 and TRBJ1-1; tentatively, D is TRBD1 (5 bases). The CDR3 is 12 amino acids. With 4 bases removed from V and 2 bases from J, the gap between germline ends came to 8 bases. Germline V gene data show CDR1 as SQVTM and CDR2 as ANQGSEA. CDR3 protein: CSVGQFNTEAFF. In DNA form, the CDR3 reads TGCAGCGTTGGACAGTTCAACACTGAAGCTTTCTTT.